The subject of this entry is one TCR beta chain. Its antigen remains undetermined. It has no much larger one-base neighbor in the sample; base qualities were not kept. Looking up the germline V gene yields CDR1 MDHEN and CDR2 SYDVKM. The CDR3, from cysteine to phenylalanine, totals 15 residues. CDR3 DNA is the only sequence kept; it has 45 bases, read in frame from the first base. V drops 5 bases and J drops 6 bases, leaving 20 bases in between. Genomic DNA was extracted from sorted cells for sequencing of the TCRbeta CDR3 region. The immunoSEQ Assay was used to sequence the TCRbeta CDR3 regions. This is the immuneACCESS table as TCRdb keeps it, with only in-frame sequences that have V and J called. A part of the clones is gone; compared with another copy, unresolved V genes explain less than half, and the rest is unexplained. In this sample the table shows around 60,000 clones, approximately 91% of which occur a single time. Clones ranked in the top ten supply 25% of the sample.

Patients with autoimmune disease history or receiving systemic immunosuppression were excluded from the trial. Peripheral blood for TCR sequencing was drawn from every dose cohort at baseline, at cycle 4 day 1 and at cycle 7 day 1. The samples were drawn from a first-in-human, open-label, multicenter phase I dose-escalation trial of ivuxolimab. Adults with locally advanced or metastatic head and neck squamous cell, hepatocellular, melanoma or renal cell carcinoma were enrolled in the trial. CD4+ and CD8+ T cells were sorted separately from peripheral blood before TCR sequencing. These data come from a study of OX40 agonist ivuxolimab in advanced cancers. A note on the overall study: Ivuxolimab, which targeted the costimulatory receptor OX40 (CD134), was an agonistic, fully human IgG2 monoclonal antibody. Intravenous ivuxolimab was administered to patients every 2 weeks at six dose levels: 0.01, 0.1, 0.3, 1.5, 3 and 10 mg/kg. Partial responses occurred in three dose-escalation patients: two with cutaneous melanoma and one with hepatocellular carcinoma. Patients were allowed to have had prior anti-PD-1, anti-PD-L1 or anti-CTLA-4 therapy, and 40% of the dose-escalation patients had previously received checkpoint inhibitors. In the dose-escalation cohort, more than 75% of patients were male, and the mean age was roughly 60 years, with a range of roughly 20 to 79. Peripheral TCRbeta sequencing aimed to test whether ivuxolimab altered TCR sequence diversity and caused clonal T-cell expansion. Among the roughly 52 dose-escalation patients, some 20 had hepatocellular carcinoma, roughly 15 melanoma, 9 renal cell carcinoma and 9 head and neck cancer. The paper covers the monotherapy dose-escalation part of the phase I ivuxolimab trial, which included N = 52 patients.

Broad study findings and their caveats: On average, CD8+ T cells showed more expanded clones than CD4+ T cells after ivuxolimab. In partial responders in the 0.1-3.0 mg/kg groups, normalized peripheral clonal expansion was found to be among the lowest, especially among CD8+ T cells. At doses from 0.1 to 3.0 mg/kg, clonal expansion was seen in both CD4+ and CD8+ blood T cells between baseline and week 6. Low levels of normalized T-cell clonal expansion were also seen in some patients who did not respond. The antigen specificity of the peripheral T cells that underwent clonal expansion was not determined.

This chain joins TRBV28 to TRBJ2-7, with the D call perhaps TRBD1 or TRBD2, as 5 bases match in each case. The sequence was collected from an adult with an advanced solid tumor such as melanoma, head and neck, liver or kidney cancer. The sequencing here drew on CD4+ or CD8+ T cells sorted from blood, taken in a trial of the OX40 agonist ivuxolimab. The CDR3 reads as follows: CASSDSPSLRGEQYF. Here is the DNA: TGTGCCAGCAGTGACTCCCCCTCTTTGAGGGGCGAGCAGTACTTC.